What follows is one T cell receptor (beta chain) and its context. Clones were sequenced by immunoSEQ multiplex PCR, and TCRdb holds only the in-frame ones, with some missing. The data contain fewer than 80,000 clones, roughly 86% of them singletons. This specimen belongs to a study of technical replicates of blood from several donors. Germline trimming cut 4 bases from V and 4 bases from J; bases unmatched to any gene: 7. This CDR3 has 14 residues. Germline V CDR1 and CDR2: KGHSH, LQKENI. The receptor was isolated from a human donor in good health. Some clones in this sample may be carry-over from other donors' samples. The source material was PBMCs. The chain recombines TRBV18 with TRBJ2-7; the match to TRBD2 covers 7 bases. The CDR3 nucleotides are TGTGCCAGCTCACTGAACGGGGAGGGGTACGAGCAGTACTTC. Its protein is CASSLNGEGYEQYF.